This is a list of T cell receptor beta chains from one sample in a study of blood T cell repertoires in COVID-19. The method was immunoSEQ multiplex PCR; TCRdb's version includes in-frame clones alone and lacks a portion of them. The sample has around 78,000 clones; 70% to 90% are singletons. The sample consisted of peripheral blood. These TCRs come from a man aged 45-60 years with active or convalescent COVID-19. Each CDR3 is given with its conserved first and last residue. Fields, in order: V gene, J gene, clone size, D gene, CDR3 protein, CDR3 DNA. D genes are given only for firm matches. Clone size is shown for a subset of rows, as once, few, many or a class of expanded clone.

TRBV18,TRBJ2-7,NA,NA,CASSPSISGSGGAYEQYF,TGTGCCAGCTCCCCTTCAATATCGGGATCGGGTGGCGCCTACGAGCAGTACTTC
TRBV19,TRBJ2-3,NA,NA,CASSNGGAGDTQYF,TGTGCCAGTAGTAATGGAGGGGCTGGAGATACGCAGTATTTT
TRBV5-4,TRBJ2-7,NA,TRBD2,CASGQKRGPSYEQYF,TGTGCCAGCGGCCAAAAGCGGGGACCGTCCTACGAGCAGTACTTC
TRBV28,TRBJ2-5,NA,TRBD2,CASSFSGGRETQYF,TGTGCCAGCAGTTTCTCCGGCGGGAGAGAGACCCAGTACTTC
TRBV10-3,TRBJ2-7,NA,TRBD1,CAISERTGGYEQYF,TGTGCCATCAGTGAGCGGACAGGGGGCTACGAGCAGTACTTC
TRBV30,TRBJ2-7,NA,NA,CAWSQGSGYEQYF,TGTGCCTGGAGCCAGGGGTCCGGCTACGAGCAGTACTTC
TRBV25-1,TRBJ1-6,NA,NA,CASSDGGYNSPLHF,TGTGCCAGCAGTGACGGGGGATATAATTCACCCCTCCACTTT
TRBV29-1,TRBJ1-6,NA,TRBD1,CSVAVQGNSPLHF,TGCAGCGTTGCGGTACAGGGGAATTCACCCCTCCACTTT
TRBV30,TRBJ1-4,NA,NA,CASRGGLDEKLFF,TGTGCCTCCCGCGGGGGGTTGGATGAAAAACTGTTTTTT
TRBV10-1,TRBJ2-5,NA,TRBD2,CASAGGIGAGQETQYF,TGCGCCAGCGCGGGGGGAATCGGCGCGGGCCAAGAGACCCAGTACTTC
TRBV11-2,TRBJ1-4,NA,TRBD1,CASSRQGLIDEKLFF,TGTGCCAGCAGCAGACAGGGCTTGATCGATGAAAAACTGTTTTTT
TRBV6-5,TRBJ2-7,NA,NA,CASRVNIYEQYF,TGTGCCAGCAGGGTTAACATCTACGAGCAGTACTTC
TRBV7-2,TRBJ2-1,once,NA,CASSLDSRANEQFF,TGTGCCAGCAGCTTAGATTCGAGGGCAAATGAGCAGTTCTTC
TRBV4-1,TRBJ2-3,NA,NA,CASSQASTDTQYF,TGCGCCAGCAGCCAAGCAAGCACAGATACGCAGTATTTT
TRBV5-6,TRBJ2-1,NA,NA,CASTPRPLEIHEQFF,TGTGCCAGCACCCCCAGGCCCCTCGAGATCCATGAGCAGTTCTTC
TRBV12-5,TRBJ1-4,NA,NA,CASRGGEEKLFF,TGTGCTAGTCGTGGAGGGGAAGAAAAACTGTTTTTT
TRBV5-1,TRBJ2-5,NA,TRBD2,CASSLAGLAGVGETQYF,TGCGCCAGCAGCTTGGCCGGGCTAGCGGGAGTAGGAGAGACCCAGTACTTC
TRBV7-2,TRBJ2-7,NA,NA,CASSLVSQGTYEQYF,TGTGCCAGCAGCTTAGTATCACAGGGCACCTACGAGCAGTACTTC
TRBV7-8,TRBJ2-7,NA,NA,CASSLADNLGEQYF,TGTGCCAGCAGCTTGGCCGACAATTTGGGCGAGCAGTACTTC
TRBV28,TRBJ2-2,NA,NA,CASSLLQGNTGELFF,TGTGCCAGCAGTCTCCTACAGGGGAACACCGGGGAGCTGTTTTTT
TRBV11-2,TRBJ2-1,NA,TRBD2,CASSLEGTSGVAEQFF,TGTGCCAGCAGCTTAGAAGGGACTAGCGGGGTGGCTGAGCAGTTCTTC
TRBV19,TRBJ1-5,NA,TRBD1,CASQGQGDISPQHF,TGTGCCAGTCAAGGACAGGGGGACATATCGCCCCAGCATTTT
TRBV11-3,TRBJ2-7,NA,TRBD1,CASSPQGGYEQYF,TGTGCCAGCAGCCCACAGGGGGGCTACGAGCAGTACTTC
TRBV30,TRBJ1-2,NA,TRBD1,CAWSVQGAGCGYTF,TGTGCCTGGAGTGTTCAGGGGGCAGGGTGTGGCTACACCTTC
TRBV2,TRBJ2-7,NA,TRBD1,CASSESGTGIYEQYF,TGTGCCAGCAGTGAATCCGGGACAGGGATCTACGAGCAGTACTTC
TRBV2,TRBJ2-5,NA,NA,CASRARSSQETQYF,TGTGCCAGCAGGGCGCGGAGCAGCCAAGAGACCCAGTACTTC
TRBV7-2,TRBJ2-1,NA,TRBD1,CASRYTTGAPRAEQFF,TGTGCCAGCAGATATACTACAGGGGCCCCAAGGGCTGAGCAGTTCTTC
TRBV5-4,TRBJ2-7,NA,NA,CASSLGPGRYEQYF,TGTGCCAGCAGCTTGGGCCCAGGGAGGTACGAGCAGTACTTC
TRBV3-1/TRBV3-2,TRBJ1-6,NA,TRBD1,CASSQSEGGTNSPLHF,TGTGCCAGCAGCCAATCGGAAGGGGGCACTAATTCACCCCTCCACTTT
TRBV6-5,TRBJ2-5,NA,TRBD1,CASRWDREETQYF,TGTGCCAGCAGATGGGACAGGGAGGAGACCCAGTACTTC
TRBV29-1,TRBJ1-5,NA,TRBD1,CSATGTGSVRAQHF,TGCAGTGCAACCGGGACAGGCTCTGTCAGGGCCCAGCATTTT
TRBV18,TRBJ1-1,few,TRBD1,CASSPDRGMNTEAFF,TGTGCCAGCTCACCGGACAGGGGTATGAACACTGAAGCTTTCTTT
TRBV12-3/TRBV12-4,TRBJ2-3,NA,NA,CASSSSEEDTQYF,TGTGCCAGCAGTTCCTCCGAGGAAGATACGCAGTATTTT
TRBV24-1,TRBJ2-5,NA,NA,CATHSLPGQETQYF,TGTGCCACCCACAGTCTACCCGGACAAGAGACCCAGTACTTC